Described below is a single T cell receptor (beta chain) sequence and its context. The sample originates from a study of blood T cell repertoires in COVID-19. Study-level background: COVID-19 samples, acute and convalescent, were from the United States, Italy and Spain. The cDNA or gDNA used as material had been derived from T cells, B-cell-depleted T cells, or PBMCs.

Measured with immunoSEQ multiplex PCR; TCRdb has only the in-frame clones, and not every one. This sample yields about 320,000 clones, of which around 90% are seen a single time; 5% to 5.5% belongs to the top ten. Enrollees, about 18 to 95 years old, lived in 20 to 25 US areas. Recovered Cohort 3 donors showed two negative PCRs, clearance, or symptom resolution. The CDR3 runs 16 residues. CDR1 is LNHDA and CDR2 is SQIVND in the germline V gene (reference sequence). The V and J ends lost 5 bases and 10 bases, in that order; junction bases with no gene match: 12. The clonotype originates from a man aged 55 to 70 who had recovered from COVID-19. The chain recombines TRBV19 with TRBJ2-1; 12 nucleotides align to TRBD2. What was sequenced was PBMCs or T cells enriched from blood (not recorded which). The CDR3 loop reads CASSPVPSGRAVEQFF. The CDR3 DNA is TGTGCCAGTAGTCCAGTCCCTAGCGGGAGGGCGGTGGAGCAGTTCTTC.